This T cell receptor beta chain was captured in a study of CD8 T cells in Susac syndrome. RNA, at about 0.5 to 1 ug, was reverse transcribed with random hexamers. Coverage of TCR beta CDR3 amplification by immunoSEQ multiplex PCR extended to 54 Vbeta and 13 Jbeta. TCRdb reprocessed the immunoSEQ multiplex PCR reads with MiXCR, giving one entry per CDR3 protein. The table lists 330,000 or so distinct CDR3 sequences, about 82% of them singletons. Multiple sclerosis controls were treatment-naive patients with stable or active relapsing-remitting disease. It was negative isolation that provided the CD8+ and CD4+ T cells, whereas TEMRA cells were enriched by FACS. Trimming shortened V by 5 bases and J by 6 bases, and 14 bases separated the two germline ends. CDR1 MNHEY and CDR2 SMNVEV come from the germline V gene (reference sequence). The CDR3 consists of 13 residues.

This rearrangement joins TRBV27 to TRBJ2-7; D unresolved. What was sequenced was CD8+ T cells from PBMCs. The sequence was collected from a human donor with multiple sclerosis. CDR3 in amino acids: CASSTSSWGEQYF. CDR3 DNA sequence: TGTGCCAGCAGTACCTCCAGCTGGGGCGAGCAGTACTTC.